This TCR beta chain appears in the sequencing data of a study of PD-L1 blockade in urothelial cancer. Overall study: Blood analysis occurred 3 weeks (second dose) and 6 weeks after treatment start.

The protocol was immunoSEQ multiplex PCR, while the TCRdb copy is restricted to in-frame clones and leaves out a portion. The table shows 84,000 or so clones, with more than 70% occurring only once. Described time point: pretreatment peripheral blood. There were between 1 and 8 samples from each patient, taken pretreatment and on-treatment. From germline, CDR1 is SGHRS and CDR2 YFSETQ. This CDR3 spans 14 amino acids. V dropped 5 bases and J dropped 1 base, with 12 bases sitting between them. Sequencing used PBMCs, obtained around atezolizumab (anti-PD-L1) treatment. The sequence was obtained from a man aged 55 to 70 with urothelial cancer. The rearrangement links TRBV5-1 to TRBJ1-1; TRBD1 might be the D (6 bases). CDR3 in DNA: TGCGCCAGCAGGACCGGGACACAGAACACTGAAGCTTTCTTT. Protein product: CASRTGTQNTEAFF.